This T cell receptor beta chain was captured by sequencing in a study of TIL therapy for anti-PD-1-resistant metastatic lung cancer. Specified time point: pre-treatment sample, taken before nivolumab and TIL therapy. Sequencing used immunoSEQ v3. Produced via immunoSEQ multiplex PCR; TCRdb's table is partial and in-frame only. The data show 12,000 or so clones, nearly 80% seen once. The specimen was blood, collected at baseline. This receptor was taken from a person between 25 and 79 years old with non-small cell lung cancer.

DNA of the CDR3: TGTGCCAGCAGCTTGAGCGGATTGGGAGGCCAGCCCCAGCATTTT. It yields the protein CASSLSGLGGQPQHF. V is TRBV5-5 and J is TRBJ1-5, with unresolved D. V lost 1 base and J lost 7, with 15 bases in between. This CDR3 has 15 residues. CDR1 and CDR2 (germline): SGHKS, YYEKEE (reference sequence).